This entry lists 21 T cell receptor beta chains sequenced from one sample in a study of T-cell memory formation after mild COVID-19. A single record per CDR3 protein comes from TCRdb applying MiXCR to the 5' RACE reads. Here the sample spans hundreds of thousands of distinct CDR3 sequences, about 17% being singletons. The sample was PBMCs or a T cell subset sorted from them (not recorded which). The receptors derive from a man aged 18 to 30 who had mild COVID-19 (a few samples of this study predate the infection). Cell type and time point are not known.

The chain has TRBV2 and TRBJ2-2, with D possibly TRBD2 on 5 matching bases. There are 16 residues in the CDR3. Trimming took 3 bases from V and 4 from J, leaving 15 bases between them. Germline V gene sequence: CDR1 SNHLY, CDR2 FYNNEI. The CDR3 DNA is TGTGCCAGCAGTGATAGCGCGGCAGAGACCACCGGGGAGCTGTTTTTT. Protein product: CASSDSAAETTGELFF.

This clonotype was observed a handful of times. V gene TRBV29-1 combines with J gene TRBJ1-1; no firm D call. The length of the CDR3 is 14 residues. Trimming pared 3 bases from V and 2 bases from J, leaving 13 bases between. CDR1 is SQVTM and CDR2 is ANQGSEA in the germline V gene. CDR3 sequence (DNA): TGCAGCGTTGACACCGTCGGGCTAAACACTGAAGCTTTCTTT. Encoded protein: CSVDTVGLNTEAFF. Drawing the rest from reference TRBV29-1 and TRBJ1-1, the complete variable domain is SAVISQKPSRDICQRGTSLTIQCQVDSQVTMMFWYRQQPGQSLTLIATANQGSEATYESGFVIDKFPISRPNLTFSTLTVSNMSPEDSSIYLCSVDTVGLNTEAFFGQGTRLTVV.

This rearrangement joins TRBV20-1 to TRBJ1-5, with a possible D match to TRBD1 (6 bases). The germline gives CDR1 DFQATT, CDR2 SNEGSKA (reference sequence). With 0 bases removed from V and 4 bases from J, the gap between germline ends came to 10 bases. The CDR3 is 14 amino acids. The CDR3 nucleotides read TGCAGTGCTAGAGATCGGGGGGCGAATCAGCCCCAGCATTTT. Translated, it gives CSARDRGANQPQHF.

The rearrangement joins TRBV4-3 to TRBJ2-3, with D hard to call. The CDR3 has 13 amino acids. Trimming left V 0 bases short and J 6 bases short, with 7 bases between. The V gene's germline CDR1 is LGHNA and CDR2 YSLEER. The chain's CDR3 is CASSQETVDTQYF. CDR3 sequence (DNA): TGCGCCAGCAGCCAAGAAACAGTGGATACGCAGTATTTT.

This chain connects TRBV7-9 to TRBJ2-3, with a possible D match to TRBD1 (7 bases). The germline gives CDR1 SEHNR, CDR2 FQNEAQ (reference sequence). The CDR3 runs to 14 residues. V lost 5 bases and J lost 6, with 15 bases in between. The CDR3 spells CASSEGATRDTQYF. CDR3 DNA sequence: TGTGCCAGCAGCGAGGGGGCGACTAGGGATACGCAGTATTTT.

A few counts support this clonotype. This chain uses TRBV5-1 with TRBJ2-2; perhaps TRBD1 as D (5 bases). Germline-derived CDR1 and CDR2 are SGHRS and YFSETQ. This CDR3 is 15 amino acids long. Deletions cut 1 base from V and 6 bases from J, with 13 bases between. The CDR3 sequence is CASSLNRGAAGELFF. CDR3 DNA: TGCGCCAGCAGCTTGAATCGTGGGGCGGCCGGGGAGCTGTTTTTT.

The chain carries TRBV18 and TRBJ1-1, with D tentatively TRBD1 (6 bases). This CDR3 is 15 amino acids long. The V and J ends lost 1 base and 1 base respectively, with 10 bases between them. CDR1 and CDR2 (germline): KGHSH, LQKENI. DNA of the CDR3: TGTGCCAGCTCACCACGGCGACAGGCGAACACTGAAGCTTTCTTT. Translation: CASSPRRQANTEAFF.

Comments on this clonotype: One end of the junction fails to match germline, which may point to a read error. This sequence joins TRBV20-1 and TRBJ2-5; 7 positions match TRBD2. There are 13 residues in the CDR3. CDR1 is DFQATT, CDR2 SNEGSKA, per germline (reference sequence). The CDR3 is CSAGEAGQETQYF. CDR3 nucleotide sequence: TGCAGTGCTGGAGAAGCGGGGCAAGAGACCCAGTACTTC.

This clonotype was counted a few times. The rearrangement uses TRBV27 and TRBJ1-5, with 10 bases lining up with TRBD1. With V trimmed by 2 bases and J by 7 bases, 14 bases remained unmatched. The CDR3 is 18 amino acids. Germline values: CDR1 MNHEY, CDR2 SMNVEV (reference sequence). The CDR3 DNA sequence: TGTGCCAGCAGTTTAACCCACCCCGGGACAGGGGTTGGGCAGCCCCAGCATTTT. Its protein is CASSLTHPGTGVGQPQHF.

The V gene is TRBV3-1, the J gene TRBJ2-1, with TRBD2 matching over 8 bases. The CDR3 spans 14 residues. Germline V gene data show CDR1 as LGHDT and CDR2 as YNNKEL (reference sequence). After removal of 7 bases from V and 3 bases from J, the junction contained 5 bases not matched to a gene. The CDR3 coding sequence is TGTGCCAGCACCCTAGCGGGTAACTACAATGAGCAGTTCTTC. This codes for CASTLAGNYNEQFF.

This clonotype was found a few times. This sequence joins TRBV3-1 and TRBJ2-2, with 7 positions matching TRBD1. The germline V gene encodes CDR1 LGHDT and CDR2 YNNKEL (reference sequence). The J segment lost 3 bases and the V segment lost 0 bases, leaving 4 bases of the junction unmatched. CDR3 length: 16 residues. The DNA for the CDR3 is TGTGCCAGCAGCCAAGACAGGGGGTTGGACACCGGGGAGCTGTTTTTT. It codes for CASSQDRGLDTGELFF.

The gene calls are TRBV20-1 and TRBJ2-2; TRBD1 aligns across 11 bases. CDR1 and CDR2 from the germline V gene are DFQATT and SNEGSKA (reference sequence). Trimming cost V 6 bases and J 4 bases; bases outside gene matches: 4. The CDR3 runs 14 residues. The CDR3 region is CSATDRGPTGELFF. The DNA of the CDR3 is TGCAGTGCCACGGACAGGGGGCCCACCGGGGAGCTGTTTTTT.

The chain carries TRBV12-3 or TRBV12-4 and TRBJ2-1; TRBD2 is a possible D gene (5 bases). Between the trimmed V and J ends, which lost 4 bases and 2 bases, there was a span of 12 bases. CDR3 length equals 15 residues. Written as DNA, the CDR3 is TGTGCCAGCAGTTCCGAGGGTGGCCCCTACAATGAGCAGTTCTTC. This gives the protein CASSSEGGPYNEQFF.

This clonotype was seen a handful of times. V gene TRBV5-1 combines with J gene TRBJ2-3; no firm D call. Germline CDR1 reads SGHRS; CDR2 reads YFSETQ. The V gene lost 0 bases and the J gene lost 2 bases, with 10 bases spanning the gap. The CDR3 consists of 15 residues. The CDR3 sequence is CASSLEGGFTDTQYF. As DNA, the CDR3 is TGCGCCAGCAGCTTGGAGGGCGGCTTCACAGATACGCAGTATTTT.

Here the CDR3 DNA reads TGCAGTGCTTTCCCCTTGGAGGGGGGACGCACAGATACGCAGTATTTT. It codes for CSAFPLEGGRTDTQYF. The chain couples TRBV20-1 to TRBJ2-3, with D perhaps being TRBD1 or TRBD2 (6 bases each). The CDR3 has 16 amino acids. CDR1 is DFQATT and CDR2 is SNEGSKA in the germline V gene (reference sequence). V was cut by 5 bases and J by 1 base, with 19 bases left in between.

This clonotype was counted many times. J is TRBJ1-2 and V is TRBV7-9, with a weak D call TRBD1 (5 bases). The CDR3 spans 12 residues. Trimming pared 5 bases from V and 8 bases from J, leaving 12 bases between. Germline values: CDR1 SEHNR, CDR2 FQNEAQ (reference sequence). The CDR3 DNA reads as TGTGCCAGCAGCCCAGGACAATCCGGCTACACCTTC. As protein: CASSPGQSGYTF.

This clonotype was observed many times. The rearrangement uses TRBV6-5 and TRBJ2-6, with D perhaps assigned TRBD1 or TRBD2 (6 bases each). The CDR3 runs 15 residues. Trimming stripped 8 bases from V and 0 bases from J, with 11 bases between. Germline values: CDR1 MNHEY, CDR2 SVGAGI. CDR3 sequence: CASGGGGSGANVLTF. CDR3 DNA: TGTGCCAGCGGTGGAGGGGGCTCTGGGGCCAACGTCCTGACTTTC.

The CDR3 loop is CAVNTGATTNEQFF. CDR3 in DNA: TGTGCCGTCAATACAGGGGCCACGACTAATGAGCAGTTCTTC. The chain combines TRBV10-3 with TRBJ2-1; 7 positions match TRBD1. V lost 11 bases and J lost 7; bases outside the gene matches: 14. The CDR3 consists of 14 residues. Germline CDR1 ENHRY, CDR2 SYGVKD.

This clonotype was observed a few times. J is TRBJ2-5 and V is TRBV5-1, with 8 bases identical to TRBD2. This CDR3 comprises 16 residues. Germline loops: CDR1 SGHRS, CDR2 YFSETQ. V lost 2 bases, J lost 5 bases, and 11 bases stayed unmatched. CDR3 protein: CASSFAQAGGTETQYF. CDR3 DNA: TGCGCCAGCAGCTTTGCACAGGCGGGGGGAACGGAGACCCAGTACTTC.

The sample holds a few counts of this clonotype. V is TRBV9 and J is TRBJ2-5, with D possibly matching TRBD1 (6 bases). CDR3 size: 15 residues. Germline CDR1 SGDLS, CDR2 YYNGEE. Trimming shortened V by 4 bases and J by 1 base, and 14 bases separated the two germline ends. The chain's CDR3 is CASSLRTESQETQYF. In DNA form, the CDR3 reads TGTGCCAGCAGCCTCCGGACAGAAAGCCAAGAGACCCAGTACTTC.

This rearrangement joins TRBV7-9 to TRBJ2-5; TRBD1 is a possible D gene (6 bases). The CDR3 is made up of 15 amino acids. V was clipped by 4 bases and J by 5 bases, with 17 bases between them. From germline, CDR1 is SEHNR and CDR2 FQNEAQ (reference sequence). CDR3 DNA: TGTGCCAGCAGCTGGGGCAGGGGCGAGACGGAGACCCAGTACTTC. It specifies CASSWGRGETETQYF.